These 17 T cell receptor beta chains were sequenced from one sample in a study of T cells in Graves' hyperthyroidism and ophthalmopathy. Amplification targeted TCR beta CDR3 regions from RNA transcripts. An initial round of RT-PCR targeting the TCR CDR3 relied on the HTBI primer set. A single record per CDR3 protein comes from TCRdb applying MiXCR to the multiplex PCR reads. The sample has 300,000 or so distinct CDR3 sequences; roughly 18% are singletons. The sample taken for sequencing was blood. The receptors were sampled from a woman in her forties or fifties with Graves' hyperthyroidism.

The genes are TRBV19 and TRBJ2-5; the match to TRBD2 covers 10 bases. The germline V gene encodes CDR1 LNHDA and CDR2 SQIVND (reference sequence). The length of the CDR3 is 16 residues. The ends lost 5 bases at V and 4 bases at J; junction bases unmatched: 10. The CDR3 is CASSLPGLASGETQYF. CDR3 DNA sequence: TGTGCCAGTAGTTTACCGGGACTAGCGTCGGGAGAGACCCAGTACTTC.

This clonotype appeared a few times. DNA of the CDR3: TGTGCCTGGAGGGGGATAGCCCCTGTTTTCGTGGAGCAGTTCTTC. Translation: CAWRGIAPVFVEQFF. The chain uses TRBV30 and TRBJ2-1; D is uncertain. Trimming cost V 3 bases and J 10 bases, with 22 bases left between them. The CDR3 is 15 residues long. Germline lookup yields CDR1 GTSNPN and CDR2 SVGIG (reference sequence).

The chain couples TRBV20-1 to TRBJ2-1; 8 bases are a match to TRBD2. Germline V gene data show CDR1 as DFQATT and CDR2 as SNEGSKA (reference sequence). The junction had 7 bases not matched to a gene; V was cut back by 2 bases and J by 4 bases. The CDR3 consists of 15 residues. The CDR3 DNA sequence: TGCAGTGCTAGATCCCCACTAGCGGCTTACAATGAGCAGTTCTTC. It translates to CSARSPLAAYNEQFF.

This clonotype was seen a few times. A much bigger clone sits one base away, suggesting this may be a read error. V usage is TRBV6-4 and J usage is TRBJ1-1; D gene ambiguous. The V and J ends lost 2 bases and 1 base respectively, with 5 bases between them. Germline assignment: CDR1 MRHNA and CDR2 SNTAGT. The CDR3 totals 13 residues. The CDR3 bases are TGTGCCAGCAGTGACGACGGGAACACTGAAGCTTTCTTT. Its translation: CASSDDGNTEAFF.

This clonotype was counted at least ten times. The chain joins TRBV2 to TRBJ2-2; D possibly uses TRBD1 or TRBD2 (5 bases each). Germline V lookup: CDR1 SNHLY, CDR2 FYNNEI. The CDR3 length is 15 residues. V was trimmed by 7 bases and J by 0 bases, leaving 12 bases between them. The chain's CDR3 is CASTPGTSNTGELFF. In DNA, the CDR3 is TGTGCCAGCACCCCAGGGACCTCGAACACCGGGGAGCTGTTTTTT.

This clonotype was seen more than once but under ten times. The chain employs TRBV12-5 and TRBJ1-1; 7 positions match TRBD1. J was trimmed by 4 bases and V by 1 base; bases with no gene match: 9. Germline CDR1 reads LGHNT; CDR2 reads FRNRAP. The CDR3 is made up of 16 amino acids. The CDR3 DNA follows: TGTGCTAGTGGTTTGGGGATGACAGGGCGTGGCACTGAAGCTTTCTTT. This encodes CASGLGMTGRGTEAFF.

The table lists this clonotype with many counts. The chain joins TRBV7-3 to TRBJ2-3, with TRBD2 matching 7 bases. V lost 2 bases, J lost 0 bases, and 5 bases stayed unmatched. The CDR3 sequence is 16 residues long. From germline, CDR1 is SGHTA and CDR2 FQGTGA. The CDR3 nucleotides are TGTGCCAGCAGCTTAGGTCCTAGCGGAAGCACAGATACGCAGTATTTT. Its translation is CASSLGPSGSTDTQYF.

This chain uses TRBV19 with TRBJ1-5; possible D gene TRBD1, 6 bases. This CDR3 comprises 16 residues. Trimming stripped 3 bases from V and 3 bases from J, with 15 bases between. From germline, CDR1 is LNHDA and CDR2 SQIVND (reference sequence). The CDR3 loop is CASSIPPGQLNQPQHF. CDR3 nucleotide sequence: TGTGCCAGTAGTATTCCACCAGGACAGCTCAATCAGCCCCAGCATTTT.

This clonotype was observed many times. This chain joins TRBV11-2 and TRBJ2-5; tentative D call: TRBD2 (6 bases). The CDR3 length is 15 residues. Between the trimmed V and J ends, which lost 1 base and 5 bases, there was a span of 14 bases. The germline gives CDR1 SGHAT, CDR2 FQNNGV. The CDR3 region has the DNA TGTGCCAGCAGCTTAGGGGCGGCGGGGCGGGAGACCCAGTACTTC. Its protein product is CASSLGAAGRETQYF.

This clonotype was counted many times. The CDR3 bases are TGTGCCAACCGGGACACGCTGAACACTGAAGCTTTCTTT. It translates to CANRDTLNTEAFF. This chain connects TRBV2 to TRBJ1-1; D possibly corresponds to TRBD1 (6 bases). The CDR3 spans 13 residues. V lost 10 bases and J 0 bases, leaving 12 bases between the germline ends. Looked up from germline, CDR1 is SNHLY and CDR2 is FYNNEI.

In this sample, this clonotype turned up many times. This chain connects TRBV2 to TRBJ2-1; D perhaps matches TRBD1 (6 bases). CDR1 and CDR2 from the germline V gene are SNHLY and FYNNEI. V shed 3 bases and J shed 8 bases, with 11 bases lying between them. The CDR3 loop spans 13 amino acids. CDR3 amino acids: CASSETGVDEQFF. The CDR3 DNA is TGTGCCAGCAGTGAGACAGGCGTGGATGAGCAGTTCTTC. Together with reference TRBV2 and TRBJ2-1, the CDR3 gives the full variable domain: EPEVTQTPSHQVTQMGQEVILRCVPISNHLYFYWYRQILGQKVEFLVSFYNNEISEKSEIFDDQFSVERPDGSNFTLKIRSTKLEDSAMYFCASSETGVDEQFFGPGTRLTVL.

This clonotype was found many times. V and J are TRBV28 and TRBJ1-6; 8 bases are a match to TRBD1. The CDR3 sequence is 16 residues long. From germline, CDR1 is MDHEN and CDR2 SYDVKM. V lost 4 bases to trimming and J lost 0 bases; unmatched junction nucleotides: 2. The CDR3 DNA reads as TGTGCCAGCAGTTGGACAGGGAGCTCCTATAATTCACCCCTCCACTTT. Translating it yields CASSWTGSSYNSPLHF.

This clonotype was picked up a small number of times. This chain joins TRBV19 and TRBJ1-5; 7 positions agree with TRBD1. Germline CDR1 LNHDA, CDR2 SQIVND (reference sequence). The CDR3 totals 15 residues. Trimming took 5 bases from V and 3 from J; bases not matched to a gene: 7. The CDR3 nucleotides are TGTGCCAGTAGTCCCAGGGGGGCGCTCAATCAGCCCCAGCATTTT. It encodes CASSPRGALNQPQHF.

The chain combines TRBV12-3 or TRBV12-4 with TRBJ2-3; a possible D gene is TRBD2 (6 bases). V was shortened by 3 bases and J by 9 bases, with 13 bases between the two germline ends. The CDR3 loop spans 13 amino acids. This CDR3 is CASSFLTSVTQYF. In DNA, the CDR3 is TGTGCCAGCAGTTTCCTGACTAGTGTAACGCAGTATTTT.

The sample holds a few counts of this clonotype. The rearrangement joins TRBV7-9 to TRBJ1-5; D is perhaps TRBD1 (5 bases). The CDR3 runs 15 residues. Trimming removed 5 bases at V and 1 base at J, with 12 bases between. The V gene's germline CDR1 is SEHNR and CDR2 FQNEAQ (reference sequence). CDR3 region: CASSLQGSSNQPQHF. The DNA for the CDR3 is TGTGCCAGCAGCCTCCAGGGATCCAGCAATCAGCCCCAGCATTTT.

This clonotype showed up many times. V gene TRBV11-2 combines with J gene TRBJ1-1; D remains unclear. The ends were cut back, 3 bases at V and 4 bases at J, with 9 bases in the middle. The CDR3 is 13 amino acids. Germline V gene lookup returns CDR1 SGHAT and CDR2 FQNNGV. The CDR3 reads CASSFQRTTEAFF. The CDR3 region has the DNA TGTGCCAGCAGCTTTCAGAGGACCACTGAAGCTTTCTTT.

J is TRBJ1-1 and V is TRBV27, with D possibly TRBD1 on 5 matching bases. The CDR3 sequence is 14 residues long. Per germline, CDR1 MNHEY and CDR2 SMNVEV (reference sequence). Trimming cost V 3 bases and J 1 base, with 9 bases left between them. The CDR3 spells CASSFSGENTEAFF. The CDR3 DNA follows: TGTGCCAGCAGTTTCTCGGGGGAGAACACTGAAGCTTTCTTT.